Below, 14 T cell receptor beta chains from the same sample are listed, as sequenced in a study of T cells in localized non-small cell lung cancer. TCRdb keeps only in-frame clones here, not all; method: immunoSEQ multiplex PCR. The sample has 30,000 to 35,000 clones, 85% to 90% seen once. This specimen consisted of peripheral blood, obtained before any cancer treatment. These receptors were taken from a female donor at least 60 years old with stage I lung adenocarcinoma.

In its sample, this clone was seen once. This chain uses TRBV4-2 with TRBJ2-1; 7 nucleotides align to TRBD2. The germline V gene encodes CDR1 LGHNA and CDR2 YNFKEQ. Trimming cost V 0 bases and J 1 base; bases outside gene matches: 3. The CDR3 has 16 amino acids. CDR3 region: CASSQDASGSYNEQFF. The CDR3 DNA is TGTGCCAGCAGCCAAGATGCTAGCGGTTCCTACAATGAGCAGTTCTTC.

The V and J genes are TRBV29-1 and TRBJ2-7; TRBD1 might be the D (5 bases). V lost 6 bases and J 3 bases, leaving 18 bases between the germline ends. Germline V gene sequence: CDR1 SQVTM, CDR2 ANQGSEA. CDR3 length: 14 residues. CDR3 amino acids: CSVSGVRGSYEQYF. CDR3 in DNA: TGCAGCGTCTCTGGGGTAAGGGGAAGCTACGAGCAGTACTTC.

The chain links TRBV7-2 to TRBJ1-3, with a tentative D call TRBD1 (6 bases). V lost 1 base and J lost 4, with 14 bases in between. Germline CDR1 and CDR2: SGHTA and FQGNSA. CDR3 length: 16 amino acids. CDR3 in DNA: TGTGCCAGCAGCTTAGGGGGGGCAGCAATGGGAAACACCATATATTTT. Protein sequence: CASSLGGAAMGNTIYF.

The CDR3 DNA follows: TGTGCCAGCAGCCAAGGGAGTTACACTGAAGCTTTCTTT. Protein: CASSQGSYTEAFF. The rearrangement uses TRBV7-6 and TRBJ1-1; D gene ambiguous. This CDR3 is built from 13 residues. The V gene lost 5 bases and the J gene lost 3 bases, with 10 bases spanning the gap. The germline CDR1 and CDR2 sequences are SGHVS and FNYEAQ.

The chain joins TRBV27 to TRBJ2-2, with 10 nucleotides matching TRBD2. The germline V gene encodes CDR1 MNHEY and CDR2 SMNVEV (reference sequence). This CDR3 spans 19 amino acids. The J segment lost 4 bases and the V segment lost 6 bases, leaving 17 bases of the junction unmatched. CDR3 region: CASRGTGHSSGRITGELFF. The CDR3, as DNA: TGTGCCAGCAGGGGGACAGGACATTCTAGCGGGAGAATCACCGGGGAGCTGTTTTTT.

This clone was recorded only once. The rearrangement joins TRBV19 to TRBJ2-5, with 8 bases matching TRBD2. The CDR3 is 14 amino acids. Germline CDR1 reads LNHDA; CDR2 reads SQIVND (reference sequence). Trimming took 7 bases from V and 1 from J; bases not matched to a gene: 5. The CDR3, as DNA: TGTGCCAGTACCGCTAGCGGGCCCCAAGAGACCCAGTACTTC. This translates into CASTASGPQETQYF.

The CDR3 here is CASSSGGQGEQYF. CDR3 coding DNA: TGTGCCAGCAGTTCGGGGGGGCAGGGCGAGCAGTACTTC. The V call is TRBV6-6, the J call TRBJ2-7; 8 nucleotides match TRBD2. V was pared by 4 bases and J by 6 bases, with 5 bases of the junction left unmatched. The CDR3 totals 13 residues. The V gene's germline CDR1 is MNHNY and CDR2 SVGAGI (reference sequence).

The J gene is TRBJ2-2, the V gene TRBV5-1, with D hard to call. Germline V gene sequence: CDR1 SGHRS, CDR2 YFSETQ. Trimming shortened V by 0 bases and J by 1 base, and 10 bases separated the two germline ends. The CDR3 totals 16 residues. As DNA, the CDR3 is TGCGCCAGCAGCTTGGAGGTTTGGGAGAACACCGGGGAGCTGTTTTTT. Encoded protein: CASSLEVWENTGELFF.

This chain connects TRBV15 to TRBJ2-2; D may correspond to TRBD1 or TRBD2 (7 bases each). This CDR3 spans 19 amino acids. The germline V and J ends were trimmed by 0 bases and 4 bases, with 21 bases remaining between them. Germline-derived CDR1 and CDR2 are LNHNV and YYDKDF (reference sequence). CDR3 in amino acids: CATSRDALQGGGVTGELFF. CDR3 nucleotide sequence: TGTGCCACCAGCAGAGATGCCCTCCAGGGGGGAGGGGTCACCGGGGAGCTGTTTTTT.

The V and J genes are TRBV7-9 and TRBJ2-3, with 9 bases that match TRBD2. There are 16 residues in the CDR3. Germline V gene sequence: CDR1 SEHNR, CDR2 FQNEAQ (reference sequence). V dropped 4 bases and J dropped 3; count of bases not matched to a gene: 8. The CDR3 DNA reads TGTGCCAGCAGCTCCGGTAGCGGGAGTGAGACAGATACGCAGTATTTT. Its translation is CASSSGSGSETDTQYF. Based on the CDR3 plus reference TRBV7-9 and TRBJ2-3, the full variable domain is DTGVSQNPRHKITKRGQNVTFRCDPISEHNRLYWYRQTLGQGPEFLTYFQNEAQLEKSRLLSDRFSAERPKGSFSTLEIQRTEQGDSAMYLCASSSGSGSETDTQYFGPGTRLTVL.

J is TRBJ2-6 and V is TRBV10-3; TRBD1 matches at 9 bases. Germline values: CDR1 ENHRY, CDR2 SYGVKD. This CDR3 region has 18 residues. The trim removed 7 bases at V and 0 bases at J, leaving 10 bases unmatched. DNA of the CDR3: TGTGCCATCACCCCCGGGACAGGGTTCCTCTCTGGGGCCAACGTCCTGACTTTC. Translating it yields CAITPGTGFLSGANVLTF.

The J gene is TRBJ2-1, the V gene TRBV9; TRBD2 might be the D (6 bases). Germline V gives CDR1 SGDLS, CDR2 YYNGEE. The CDR3 has 15 residues. V shed 0 bases and J shed 1 base, with 8 bases lying between them. This CDR3 is CASSVDGGSYNEQFF. The CDR3 DNA follows: TGTGCCAGCAGCGTAGACGGGGGATCCTACAATGAGCAGTTCTTC.

This clone was seen only once. The chain joins TRBV18 to TRBJ2-7; 11 positions match TRBD2. The CDR3 length is 16 residues. V dropped 3 bases and J dropped 0; count of bases not matched to a gene: 4. Germline V CDR1 and CDR2: KGHSH, LQKENI. CDR3 DNA: TGTGCCAGCTCACCGGGACTAGCGGTGGACTCCTACGAGCAGTACTTC. Protein sequence: CASSPGLAVDSYEQYF.

The chain links TRBV5-4 to TRBJ2-7; TRBD2 agrees at 8 bases. The CDR3 spans 15 residues. Germline CDR1 SGHNT, CDR2 YYREEE (reference sequence). J lost 1 base, V lost 3 bases, and 6 bases had no gene match. Here the CDR3 reads CASSSIGTSSYEQYF. CDR3 coding DNA: TGTGCCAGCAGCTCCATAGGGACTAGTTCCTACGAGCAGTACTTC.